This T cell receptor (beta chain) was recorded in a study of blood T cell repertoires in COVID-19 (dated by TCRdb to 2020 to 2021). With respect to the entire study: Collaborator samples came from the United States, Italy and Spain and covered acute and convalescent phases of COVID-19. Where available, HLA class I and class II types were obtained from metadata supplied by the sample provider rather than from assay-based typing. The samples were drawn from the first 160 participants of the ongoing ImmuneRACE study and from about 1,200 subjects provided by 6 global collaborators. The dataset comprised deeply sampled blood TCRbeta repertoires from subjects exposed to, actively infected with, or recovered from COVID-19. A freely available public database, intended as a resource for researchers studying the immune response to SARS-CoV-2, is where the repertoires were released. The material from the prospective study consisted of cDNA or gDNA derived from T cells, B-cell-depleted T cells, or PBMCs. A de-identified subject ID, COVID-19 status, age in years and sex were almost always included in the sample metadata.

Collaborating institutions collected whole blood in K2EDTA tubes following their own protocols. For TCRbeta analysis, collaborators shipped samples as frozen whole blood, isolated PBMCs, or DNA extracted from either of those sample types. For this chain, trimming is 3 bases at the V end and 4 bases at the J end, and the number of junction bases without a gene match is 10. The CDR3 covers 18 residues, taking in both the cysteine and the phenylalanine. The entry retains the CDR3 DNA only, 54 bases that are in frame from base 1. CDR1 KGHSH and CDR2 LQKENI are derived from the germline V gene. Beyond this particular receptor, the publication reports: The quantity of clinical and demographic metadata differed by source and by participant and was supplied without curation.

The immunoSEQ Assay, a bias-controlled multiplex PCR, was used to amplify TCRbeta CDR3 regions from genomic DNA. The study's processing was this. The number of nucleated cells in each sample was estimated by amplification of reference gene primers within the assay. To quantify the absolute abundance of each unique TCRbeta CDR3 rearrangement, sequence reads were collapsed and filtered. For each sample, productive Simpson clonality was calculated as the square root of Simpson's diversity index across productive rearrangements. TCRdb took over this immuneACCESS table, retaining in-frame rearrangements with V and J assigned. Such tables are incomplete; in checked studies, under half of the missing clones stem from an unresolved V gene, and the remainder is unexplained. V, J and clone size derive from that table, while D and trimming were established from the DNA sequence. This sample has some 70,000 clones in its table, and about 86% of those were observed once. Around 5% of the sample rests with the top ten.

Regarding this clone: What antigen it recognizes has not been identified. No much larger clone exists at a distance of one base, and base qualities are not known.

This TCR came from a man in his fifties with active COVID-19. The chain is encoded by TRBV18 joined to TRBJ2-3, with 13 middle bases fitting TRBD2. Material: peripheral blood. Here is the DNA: TGTGCCAGCTCACCGGGGACTAGCGGGATCGTGAGGGCAGATACGCAGTATTTT. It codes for CASSPGTSGIVRADTQYF.